This T cell receptor beta chain is from a study of CD4 and CD8 cells across lung adenocarcinoma regions. Looked up from germline, CDR1 is MNHEY and CDR2 is SVGAGI. There are 15 residues in the CDR3. V shed 2 bases, J shed 3 bases, and the junction held 2 bases outside the gene matches. TCRdb ran MiXCR on the PCR reads and lists one entry per CDR3 protein. Of under 9,500 distinct CDR3 sequences listed, about 50% are singletons. This clonotype is termed medium-sized. Samples came from patients with localized non-small cell lung adenocarcinoma. The rearrangement uses TRBV6-5 and TRBJ2-3; 10 positions match TRBD1. The sequenced sample consisted of CD8+ T cells from the margin of a lung tumor. This clonotype was sampled from a female donor with lung adenocarcinoma. The CD4 and CD8 labels of this study may be unreliable. The CDR3 region has the DNA TGTGCCAGCAGTTACGGGGACAGGGGAACAGATACGCAGTATTTT. It is translated as CASSYGDRGTDTQYF.